This record concerns one TCR beta chain sequence. Its antigen is not identified. Libraries were prepared by immunoSEQ multiplex PCR; TCRdb keeps only in-frame clonotypes and omits some of them. This table has about 150,000 clones, around 94% appearing once. The sample originates from a study of T cell responses to AZD1222 COVID-19 vaccine. Study-wide results and caveats: After two AZD1222 doses, spike-specific TCR breadth and depth rose versus day 0.

The CDR3 covers 16 residues. V lost 5 bases to trimming and J lost 0 bases; unmatched junction nucleotides: 6. Germline V gene data show CDR1 as SGHAT and CDR2 as FQNNGV. The V call is TRBV11-2, the J call TRBJ2-3, with TRBD2 matching 9 bases. The sample in question was peripheral blood, obtained on day 0 of AZD1222 vaccination. The receptor comes from an adult in good health. This chain's CDR3 is CASSPRLAASTDTQYF. CDR3 DNA: TGTGCCAGCAGCCCCCGACTAGCGGCTAGCACAGATACGCAGTATTTT.